A single sample gave rise to the 21 T cell receptor beta chains below, sequenced in a study of cytomegalovirus exposure and HLA in healthy donors. PCR primers comprised 60 Vbeta and 13 Jbeta primers. Profiling relied on immunoSEQ multiplex PCR, and the TCRdb table lists in-frame clones only, not all of them. The sample holds some 120,000 clones, around 67% seen once. The material sequenced was PBMCs. All receptors derive from a woman aged 40 to 50 in good health and CMV-seropositive.

This clone was seen just once. The chain couples TRBV13 to TRBJ2-1; D unresolved. Germline CDR1 is PRHDT and CDR2 is FYEKMQ (reference sequence). The CDR3 is 14 amino acids. The V and J ends lost 3 bases and 3 bases respectively, with 9 bases between them. This CDR3 is CASSFGRYYNEQFF. CDR3 coding DNA: TGTGCCAGCAGCTTTGGCAGATACTACAATGAGCAGTTCTTC.

CDR3 region: CASSVSTWDRDGEQFF. The CDR3 DNA is TGTGCCAGCAGCGTATCCACCTGGGACAGGGATGGTGAGCAGTTCTTC. The chain is built from TRBV9 and TRBJ2-1, with TRBD1 matching 9 bases. With V trimmed by 1 base and J by 9 bases, 11 bases remained unmatched. Germline loops: CDR1 SGDLS, CDR2 YYNGEE. The length of the CDR3 is 16 residues.

The rearrangement links TRBV5-1 to TRBJ2-3; 10 bases align to TRBD1. J gave up 2 bases and V 5 bases, and 8 bases lay outside the gene matches. The CDR3 covers 16 residues. Looked up from germline, CDR1 is SGHRS and CDR2 is YFSETQ. As DNA, the CDR3 is TGCGCCAGCAGGACCGGGACAGGGGCGTCCACAGATACGCAGTATTTT. Its protein product is CASRTGTGASTDTQYF.

In its sample, this clone was seen a few times. This chain joins TRBV4-1 and TRBJ2-3; TRBD1 agrees at 7 bases. V lost 0 bases and J lost 3; bases outside the gene matches: 9. Per the germline V gene, CDR1 is MGHRA and CDR2 is YSYEKL. This CDR3 contains 17 residues. CDR3 DNA: TGCGCCAGCAGCCAAGATCAGAACAGGGGTATAACAGATACGCAGTATTTT. It specifies CASSQDQNRGITDTQYF.

V gene TRBV5-1 combines with J gene TRBJ2-5, with 15 positions matching TRBD2. The J call is uncertain, as TRBJ2-7 better fits the DNA end. Germline assignment: CDR1 SGHRS and CDR2 YFSETQ. This CDR3 has 15 residues. The CDR3 nucleotides are TGCGCCAGCAGCTCGGGACTAGCGGGGGGCTACGAGCAGTACTTC. This codes for CASSSGLAGGYEQYF.

The chain links TRBV5-8 to TRBJ1-1; TRBD1 is a possible D gene (6 bases). Trimming pared 4 bases from V and 2 bases from J, leaving 15 bases between. The CDR3 is 15 amino acids. CDR1 and CDR2 from the germline V gene are SGHTS and YDEGEE. CDR3 sequence reads: CASSDPRGSNTEAFF. As DNA, the CDR3 is TGTGCCAGCAGCGATCCCAGGGGCTCCAACACTGAAGCTTTCTTT.

The sample holds one count of this clone. The chain recombines TRBV4-2 with TRBJ2-7; D is possibly TRBD2 (6 bases). V lost 4 bases to trimming and J lost 4 bases, with 17 bases between them. The CDR3 has 15 residues. The germline V gene has CDR1 LGHNA and CDR2 YNFKEQ. CDR3 loop: CASSLYRDSSYEQYF. Written as DNA, the CDR3 is TGTGCCAGCAGCCTATACCGGGACTCCTCATACGAGCAGTACTTC.

The chain joins TRBV2 to TRBJ2-4; no clear D. V lost 6 bases and J lost 0, with 9 bases in between. CDR3 length equals 14 residues. The germline CDR1 and CDR2 sequences are SNHLY and FYNNEI. CDR3 bases: TGTGCCAGCAGGGCAGGTCTAGCCAAAAACATTCAGTACTTC. As protein: CASRAGLAKNIQYF.

The rearrangement links TRBV5-4 to TRBJ2-6, with D unresolved. The CDR3 spans 16 residues. CDR1 is SGHNT, CDR2 YYREEE, per germline (reference sequence). V lost 1 base, J lost 0 bases, and 8 bases lay in between. The CDR3 DNA reads as TGTGCCAGCAGCTTGACTGTCCTCTCTGGGGCCAACGTCCTGACTTTC. Its translation: CASSLTVLSGANVLTF. Full variable domain (rest looked up from reference TRBV5-4 and TRBJ2-6): ETGVTQSPTHLIKTRGQQVTLRCSSQSGHNTVSWYQQALGQGPQFIFQYYREEENGRGNFPPRFSGLQFPNYSSELNVNALELDDSALYLCASSLTVLSGANVLTFGAGSRLTVL.

The chain employs TRBV6-4 and TRBJ2-3, with D tentatively TRBD2 (6 bases). V was clipped by 3 bases and J by 3 bases, with 10 bases between them. The germline V gene has CDR1 MRHNA and CDR2 SNTAGT. The CDR3 is 14 residues long. The CDR3 region is CASSDNGGTDTQYF. The DNA for the CDR3 is TGTGCCAGCAGTGATAATGGGGGGACAGATACGCAGTATTTT.

The chain carries TRBV15 and TRBJ2-7, with 7 positions matching TRBD1. The V segment lost 3 bases and the J segment 6 bases; nucleotides outside the gene matches: 14. In germline, CDR1 is LNHNV, CDR2 YYDKDF (reference sequence). The CDR3 totals 16 residues. CDR3 bases: TGTGCCACCAGCAGTCAAGCCCAGGGGGTCCGGGGCGAGCAGTACTTC. It is translated as CATSSQAQGVRGEQYF.

This chain's CDR3 is CASSSGDREPETQYF. DNA for the CDR3: TGCGCCAGCAGCTCGGGGGACAGGGAACCAGAGACCCAGTACTTC. J is TRBJ2-5 and V is TRBV5-1; 9 bases match TRBD1. The ends lost 3 bases at V and 4 bases at J; junction bases unmatched: 7. This CDR3 is 15 amino acids long. CDR1 is SGHRS, CDR2 YFSETQ, per germline.

This clone came up a few times. V is TRBV5-1 and J is TRBJ2-5; 12 bases agree with TRBD2. The CDR3 totals 17 residues. Germline CDR1 is SGHRS and CDR2 is YFSETQ. V trimming: 2 bases; J trimming: 6 bases; junction bases outside the gene matches: 11. CDR3 coding DNA: TGCGCCAGCAGCTTAGGATTTCTAGCGGGAGGGACCCAGACCCAGTACTTC. Translating gives CASSLGFLAGGTQTQYF.

The chain is built from TRBV27 and TRBJ2-2, with 7 bases identical to TRBD2. The CDR3 loop spans 15 amino acids. CDR1 is MNHEY and CDR2 is SMNVEV in the germline V gene (reference sequence). With 7 bases clipped from V and 6 bases from J, the junction kept 11 bases outside the gene matches. CDR3 sequence: CASTGGPGRAGELFF. CDR3 nucleotides: TGTGCCAGCACTGGCGGACCAGGGAGGGCCGGGGAGCTGTTTTTT.

The rearrangement joins TRBV5-1 to TRBJ2-7; possibly TRBD1 for D (6 bases). Trimming shortened V by 0 bases and J by 5 bases, and 9 bases separated the two germline ends. This CDR3 comprises 13 residues. The germline CDR1 and CDR2 sequences are SGHRS and YFSETQ. The CDR3 region has the DNA TGCGCCAGCAGCTTGGACAGGGTGAACGAGCAGTACTTC. Its translation: CASSLDRVNEQYF.

This clone was counted only a few times. The chain uses TRBV29-1 and TRBJ1-4, with 9 bases lining up with TRBD1. The CDR3 has 15 amino acids. V lost 6 bases and J lost 5; bases outside the gene matches: 10. CDR1 and CDR2 (germline): SQVTM, ANQGSEA. CDR3 bases: TGCAGCGTGGGGACAGGGACAGGAAGAAATGAAAAACTGTTTTTT. Protein sequence: CSVGTGTGRNEKLFF.

The J gene is TRBJ2-7, the V gene TRBV18; TRBD2 matches 7 bases. The CDR3 sequence is 14 residues long. V trimming: 2 bases; J trimming: 3 bases; junction bases outside the gene matches: 4. Germline values: CDR1 KGHSH, CDR2 LQKENI. The CDR3 region has the DNA TGTGCCAGCTCACCAAACCGGGACTACTACGAGCAGTACTTC. Amino acid sequence: CASSPNRDYYEQYF.

V is TRBV11-2 and J is TRBJ2-1; possibly TRBD2 for D (5 bases). V was trimmed by 4 bases and J by 13 bases, leaving 11 bases between them. From germline, CDR1 is SGHAT and CDR2 FQNNGV. The CDR3 contains 11 residues. The CDR3 DNA sequence: TGTGCCAGCAGCTGGGGTCGGGGACAGTTCTTC. This encodes CASSWGRGQFF.

This clone was counted once. The chain links TRBV5-4 to TRBJ2-3; D might be TRBD1 (5 bases). Germline CDR1 and CDR2: SGHNT and YYREEE (reference sequence). Trimming removed 3 bases at V and 4 bases at J, with 12 bases between. The length of the CDR3 is 14 residues. The CDR3, as DNA: TGTGCCAGCAGCTCAGGTCAGGGCCCAGATACGCAGTATTTT. Translated: CASSSGQGPDTQYF.

The chain employs TRBV12-5 and TRBJ1-1; 8 nucleotides line up with TRBD1. The CDR3 is 15 residues long. J was trimmed by 1 base and V by 3 bases; bases with no gene match: 4. CDR1 and CDR2 (germline): LGHNT, FRNRAP. The CDR3 loop is CASGFTGGANTEAFF. The CDR3 bases are TGTGCTAGTGGTTTTACAGGGGGTGCGAACACTGAAGCTTTCTTT. Filled out from reference TRBV12-5 and TRBJ1-1, the complete variable domain reads DARVTQTPRHKVTEMGQEVTMRCQPILGHNTVFWYRQTMMQGLELLAYFRNRAPLDDSGMPKDRFSAEMPDATLATLKIQPSEPRDSAVYFCASGFTGGANTEAFFGQGTRLTVV.

This chain joins TRBV19 and TRBJ2-7; 7 bases align to TRBD1. Germline assignment: CDR1 LNHDA and CDR2 SQIVND (reference sequence). CDR3 length equals 15 residues. With V trimmed by 4 bases and J by 1 base, 7 bases remained unmatched. The CDR3 spells CASSTRPGQSYEQYF. The CDR3 region has the DNA TGTGCCAGTAGTACTAGACCGGGACAGTCCTACGAGCAGTACTTC. Using reference TRBV19 and TRBJ2-7 for the parts outside the CDR3, the full variable domain is DGGITQSPKYLFRKEGQNVTLSCEQNLNHDAMYWYRQDPGQGLRLIYYSQIVNDFQKGDIAEGYSVSREKKESFPLTVTSAQKNPTAFYLCASSTRPGQSYEQYFGPGTRLTVT.